This TCR beta chain was sequenced during a study of beta chain features in type 1 diabetes. The isolated RNA, all of it, was reverse transcribed, so expressed TCRB transcripts were what got sequenced. Generated by immunoSEQ multiplex PCR, the TCRdb table keeps only in-frame clones and is missing some. Here the sample spans around 320,000 clones, 12% to 15% being singletons. This clone appeared once. As yet, its antigen is unknown. This CDR3 spans 14 amino acids. V lost 0 bases and J 9 bases, leaving 13 bases between the germline ends. CDR1 SGHTS and CDR2 YDEGEE come from the germline V gene. The study's findings and limits: Since sequencing was performed on cDNA, cells with high TCR expression could be over-represented. Patients' naive, central memory and Treg TCRB repertoires seemed closer to one another than those of healthy donors. Shortening that was moderate but significant affected the TCRB CDR3s of Type 1 diabetes patients in all four CD4+ subsets. The study left unresolved whether HLA type influences TCRB rearrangement.

The gene calls are TRBV5-8 and TRBJ2-1; possible D gene TRBD1, 7 bases. Sequenced: central memory CD4+ T cells from blood. This receptor was obtained from a man aged 25 to 45 in good health. The CDR3 nucleotides read TGTGCCAGCAGCTTGGATAGGGGGCGGGGTGAGCAGTTCTTC. This encodes CASSLDRGRGEQFF.